This T cell receptor (beta chain) was recorded in a study of shared clonotypes between healthy human individuals. Across the whole study: Researchers drew samples from two women and three men aged 18 to 49.

CD45RO-negative CD8 cells positively selected for CCR7 made up the naive population, which excluded terminally differentiated effector memory CD45RA+ cells. Germline V CDR1 and CDR2: LGHNA, YNFKEQ. V shed 0 bases and J shed 0 bases, with 17 bases lying between them. This CDR3 is built from 18 residues. Investigators spread the genomic DNA of each subset evenly over several immunoSEQ plates. Only in-frame clones appear in the TCRdb table, and some are missing; sequencing was by immunoSEQ multiplex PCR. The table lists around 2.1 million clones, under 95% of them singletons. V is TRBV4-2 and J is TRBJ1-2; TRBD1 might be the D (5 bases). The sequencing sample was made of naive CD8+ T cells from PBMCs. The TCR sequence derives from a man aged 18 to 35 in good health. Some clones in this sample may be carry-over from other donors' samples. CDR3 amino acids: CASSQDLGESVANYGYTF. The DNA for the CDR3 is TGTGCCAGCAGCCAAGATCTAGGGGAGTCCGTAGCTAACTATGGCTACACCTTC.